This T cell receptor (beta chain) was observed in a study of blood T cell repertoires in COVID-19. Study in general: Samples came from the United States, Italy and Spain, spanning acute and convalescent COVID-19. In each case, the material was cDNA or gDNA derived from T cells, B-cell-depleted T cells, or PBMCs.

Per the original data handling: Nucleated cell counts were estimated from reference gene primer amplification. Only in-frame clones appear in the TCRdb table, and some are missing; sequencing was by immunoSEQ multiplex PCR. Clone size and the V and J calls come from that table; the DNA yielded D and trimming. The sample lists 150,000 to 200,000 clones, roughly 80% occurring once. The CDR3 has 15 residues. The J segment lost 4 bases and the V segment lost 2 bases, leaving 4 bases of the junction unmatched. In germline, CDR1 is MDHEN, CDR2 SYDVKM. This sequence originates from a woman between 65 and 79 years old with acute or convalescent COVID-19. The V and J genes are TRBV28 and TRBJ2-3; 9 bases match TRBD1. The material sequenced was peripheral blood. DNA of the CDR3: TGTGCCAGCAGTTTAGGGGGACAGGGATCAGATACGCAGTATTTT. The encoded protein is CASSLGGQGSDTQYF.